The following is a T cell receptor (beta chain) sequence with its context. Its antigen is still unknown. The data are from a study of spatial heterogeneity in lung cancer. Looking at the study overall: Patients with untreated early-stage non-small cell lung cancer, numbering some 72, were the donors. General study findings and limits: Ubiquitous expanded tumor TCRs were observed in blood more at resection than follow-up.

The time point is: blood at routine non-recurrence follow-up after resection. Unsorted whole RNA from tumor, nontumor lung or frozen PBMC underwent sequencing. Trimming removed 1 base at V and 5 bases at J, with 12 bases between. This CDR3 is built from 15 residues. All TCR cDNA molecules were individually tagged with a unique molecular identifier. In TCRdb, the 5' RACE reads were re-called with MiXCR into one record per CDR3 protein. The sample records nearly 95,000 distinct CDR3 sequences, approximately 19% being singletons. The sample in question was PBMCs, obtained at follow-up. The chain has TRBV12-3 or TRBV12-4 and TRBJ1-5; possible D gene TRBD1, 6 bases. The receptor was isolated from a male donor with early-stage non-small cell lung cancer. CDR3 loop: CASSLGGAKDQPQHF. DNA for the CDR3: TGTGCCAGCAGTTTAGGGGGGGCGAAGGATCAGCCCCAGCATTTT.